This TCR beta chain was captured in a study of identifying expanded T cells in peripheral blood. General study results and limits: Differentially abundant clones: 0.95 to 1.5 between replicates, 16.4 at approximately 14 days, less than 25 at four.

TCRdb keeps only in-frame clones here, not all; method: immunoSEQ multiplex PCR. The data contain around 90,000 clones, approximately 90% of them singletons. In its sample, this clone was seen a few times. The antigen is not known. The receptor's source is a person between 18 and 75 years old in good health. Sequencing input: blood.

CDR3: CASSGQVGTGELFF. The CDR3 DNA reads as TGTGCCAGCAGTGGCCAGGTGGGAACCGGGGAGCTGTTTTTT. The rearrangement joins TRBV6-1 to TRBJ2-2; no clear D. V lost 4 bases and J lost 5, with 11 bases in between. The length of the CDR3 is 14 residues. Germline-derived CDR1 and CDR2 are MNHNS and SASEGT.